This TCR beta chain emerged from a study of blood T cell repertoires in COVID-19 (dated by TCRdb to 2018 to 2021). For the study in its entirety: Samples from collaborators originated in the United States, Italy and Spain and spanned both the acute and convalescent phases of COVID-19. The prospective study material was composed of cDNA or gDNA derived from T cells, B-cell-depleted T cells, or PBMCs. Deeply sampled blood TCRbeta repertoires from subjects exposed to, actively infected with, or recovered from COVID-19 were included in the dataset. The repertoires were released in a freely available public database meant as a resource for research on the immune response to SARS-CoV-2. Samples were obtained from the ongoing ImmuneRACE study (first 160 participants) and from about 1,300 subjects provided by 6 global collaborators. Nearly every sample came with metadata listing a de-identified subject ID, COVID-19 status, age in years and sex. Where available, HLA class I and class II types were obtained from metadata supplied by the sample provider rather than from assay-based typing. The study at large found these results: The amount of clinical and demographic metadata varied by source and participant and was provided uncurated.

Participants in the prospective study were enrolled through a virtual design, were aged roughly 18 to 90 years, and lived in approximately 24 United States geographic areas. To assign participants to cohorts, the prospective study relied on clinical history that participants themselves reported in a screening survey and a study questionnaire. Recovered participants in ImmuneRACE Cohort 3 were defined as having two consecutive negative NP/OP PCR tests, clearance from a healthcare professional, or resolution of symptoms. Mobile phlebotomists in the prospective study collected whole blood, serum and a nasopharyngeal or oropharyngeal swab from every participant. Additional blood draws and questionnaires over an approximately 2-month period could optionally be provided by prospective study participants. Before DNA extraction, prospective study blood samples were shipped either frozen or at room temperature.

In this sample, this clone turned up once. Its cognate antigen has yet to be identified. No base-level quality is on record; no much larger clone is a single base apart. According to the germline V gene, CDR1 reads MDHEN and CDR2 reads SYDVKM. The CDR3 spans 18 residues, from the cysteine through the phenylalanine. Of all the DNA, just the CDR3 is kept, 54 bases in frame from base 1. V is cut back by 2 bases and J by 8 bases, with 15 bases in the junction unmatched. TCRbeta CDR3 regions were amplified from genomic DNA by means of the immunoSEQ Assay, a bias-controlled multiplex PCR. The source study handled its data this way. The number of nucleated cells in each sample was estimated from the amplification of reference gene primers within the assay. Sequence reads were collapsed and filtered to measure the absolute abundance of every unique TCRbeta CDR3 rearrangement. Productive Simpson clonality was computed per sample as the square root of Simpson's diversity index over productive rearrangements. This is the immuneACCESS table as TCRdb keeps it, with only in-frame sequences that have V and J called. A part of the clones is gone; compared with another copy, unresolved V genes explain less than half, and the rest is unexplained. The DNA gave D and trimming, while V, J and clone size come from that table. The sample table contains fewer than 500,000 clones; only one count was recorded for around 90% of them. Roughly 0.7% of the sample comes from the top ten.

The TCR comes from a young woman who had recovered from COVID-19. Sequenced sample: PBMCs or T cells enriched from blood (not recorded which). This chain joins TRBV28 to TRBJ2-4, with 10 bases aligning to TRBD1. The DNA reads TGTGCCAGCAGTTTAGCCCCCTCCCGGACAGGGGGTGGAGACATTCAGTACTTC. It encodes CASSLAPSRTGGGDIQYF.